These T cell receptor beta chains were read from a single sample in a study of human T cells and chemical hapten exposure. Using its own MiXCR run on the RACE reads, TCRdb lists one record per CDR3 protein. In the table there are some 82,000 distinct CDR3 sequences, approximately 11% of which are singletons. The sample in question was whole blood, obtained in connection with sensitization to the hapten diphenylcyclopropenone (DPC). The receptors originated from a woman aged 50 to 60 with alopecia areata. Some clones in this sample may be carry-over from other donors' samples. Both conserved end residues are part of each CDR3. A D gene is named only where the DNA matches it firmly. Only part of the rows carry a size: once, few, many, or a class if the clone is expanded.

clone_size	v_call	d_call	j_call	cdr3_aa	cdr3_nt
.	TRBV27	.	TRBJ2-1	CASSFRELGEQFF	TGTGCCAGCAGTTTTAGGGAATTGGGTGAGCAGTTCTTC
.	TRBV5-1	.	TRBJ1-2	CASSSGSRDAYTF	TGCGCCAGCAGCTCTGGGAGTAGGGACGCTTACACCTTC
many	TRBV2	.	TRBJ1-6	CASSSGNTGSPLHF	TGTGCCAGCAGCTCCGGGAATACGGGTTCACCCCTCCACTTT
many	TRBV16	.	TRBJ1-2	CASSKTQRDYGYTF	TGTGCCAGCAGCAAGACACAAAGAGACTATGGCTACACCTTC
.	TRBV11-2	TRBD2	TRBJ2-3	CASSFFGSGSASTDTQYF	TGTGCCAGCAGCTTCTTTGGTAGCGGGAGTGCTAGCACAGATACGCAGTATTTT
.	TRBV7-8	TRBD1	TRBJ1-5	CASSLGGTGRRPQHF	TGTGCCAGCAGCTTAGGAGGGACAGGGCGGCGGCCCCAGCATTTT
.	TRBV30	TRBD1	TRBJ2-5	CAWSGTGEETQYF	TGTGCCTGGAGTGGGACAGGAGAAGAGACCCAGTACTTC
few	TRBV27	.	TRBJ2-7	CASTMPALTDSTNYEQYF	TGTGCCAGCACCATGCCGGCCCTGACGGATAGTACCAACTACGAGCAGTACTTC
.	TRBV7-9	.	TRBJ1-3	CASSFYSGNTIYF	TGTGCCAGCAGCTTTTATTCTGGAAACACCATATATTTT
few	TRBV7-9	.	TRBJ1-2	CASRERGQRGGYTF	TGTGCCAGCAGGGAGCGGGGGCAACGCGGTGGCTACACCTTC
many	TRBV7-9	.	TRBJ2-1	CASSLFIGDEQFF	TGTGCCAGCAGCTTGTTCATCGGCGATGAGCAGTTCTTC
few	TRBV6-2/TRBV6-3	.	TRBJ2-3	CASSYSSSSGPYF	TGTGCCAGCAGTTACTCCAGTTCGAGCGGACCGTATTTT
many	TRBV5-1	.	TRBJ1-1	CASSLVPGTEAFF	TGCGCCAGCAGCCTCGTCCCGGGCACTGAAGCTTTCTTT
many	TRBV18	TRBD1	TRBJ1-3	CASSPVGPGQGAPGNTIYF	TGTGCCAGCTCACCAGTCGGCCCGGGACAGGGGGCGCCTGGAAACACCATATATTTT
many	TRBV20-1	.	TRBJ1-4	CSARDQGALNEKLFF	TGCAGTGCTAGAGATCAGGGAGCCCTTAATGAAAAACTGTTTTTT
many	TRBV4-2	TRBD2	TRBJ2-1	CASSPGLADNEQFF	TGTGCCAGCAGCCCGGGACTAGCGGACAATGAGCAGTTCTTC
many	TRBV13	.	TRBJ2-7	CASSSSGQLYEQYF	TGTGCCAGCAGCAGTTCCGGACAGCTCTACGAGCAGTACTTC
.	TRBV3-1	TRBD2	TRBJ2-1	CASSTLAGGRNEQFF	TGTGCCAGCAGCACACTAGCGGGAGGTCGGAATGAGCAGTTCTTC
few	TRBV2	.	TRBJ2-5	CASSGYRDQTQYF	TGTGCCAGCAGTGGATACAGGGACCAGACCCAGTACTTC
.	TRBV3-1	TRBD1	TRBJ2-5	CASSQYGQGHTTQYF	TGTGCCAGCAGCCAATATGGACAGGGCCACACGACCCAGTACTTC
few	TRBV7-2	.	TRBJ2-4	CASSPEAGVGNIQYF	TGTGCCAGCAGCCCCGAGGCCGGGGTGGGAAACATTCAGTACTTC
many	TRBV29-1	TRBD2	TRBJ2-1	CSVERSVGWTRSGEQFF	TGCAGCGTTGAACGGTCGGTAGGGTGGACTAGATCTGGCGAGCAGTTCTTC
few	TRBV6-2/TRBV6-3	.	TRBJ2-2	CASSPVGHSGELFF	TGTGCCAGCAGTCCAGTCGGACATTCCGGGGAGCTGTTTTTT
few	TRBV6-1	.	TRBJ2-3	CASSDRGGTDTQYF	TGTGCCAGCAGTGACAGGGGCGGCACAGATACGCAGTATTTT
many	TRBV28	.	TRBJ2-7	CASSFRGTAYEQYF	TGTGCCAGCAGTTTCCGGGGGACAGCCTACGAGCAGTACTTC
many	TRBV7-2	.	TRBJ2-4	CASSPHRHF	TGTGCCAGCAGCCCTCACAGGCACTTC
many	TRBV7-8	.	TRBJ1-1	CASSLMEATEAFF	TGTGCCAGCAGCTTAATGGAAGCCACTGAAGCTTTCTTT
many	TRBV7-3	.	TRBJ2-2	CASSLGPTNTGELFF	TGTGCCAGCAGCTTAGGACCGACGAACACCGGGGAGCTGTTTTTT
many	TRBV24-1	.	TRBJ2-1	CATSDTGATGDEQFF	TGTGCCACCAGTGATACGGGAGCGACGGGTGATGAGCAGTTCTTC
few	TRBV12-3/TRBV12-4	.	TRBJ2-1	CASSLRAVPYNEQFF	TGTGCCAGCAGTTTGAGGGCAGTCCCCTACAATGAGCAGTTCTTC
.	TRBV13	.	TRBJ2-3	CPSCLRQRHGVTQYF	TGTCCCAGCTGCTTACGACAGCGGCACGGGGTTACGCAGTATTTT
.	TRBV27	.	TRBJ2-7	CASSLEGRTFYEQYF	TGTGCCAGCAGTCTCGAAGGCAGGACCTTTTACGAGCAGTACTTC
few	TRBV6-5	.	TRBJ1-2	CASSLRTAMSYTF	TGTGCCAGCAGTTTACGAACGGCTATGAGCTACACCTTC
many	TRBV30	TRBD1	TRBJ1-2	CAWSLTGVVGGYTF	TGTGCCTGGAGTCTGACAGGGGTAGTAGGTGGCTACACCTTC
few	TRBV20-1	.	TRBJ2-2	CSARTGTNTGELFF	TGCAGTGCTAGAACAGGGACGAACACCGGGGAGCTGTTTTTT
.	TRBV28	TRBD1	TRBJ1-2	CATIGQGARDGYGYTF	TGTGCCACCATAGGACAGGGGGCGCGAGATGGCTATGGCTACACCTTC
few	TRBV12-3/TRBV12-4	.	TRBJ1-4	CASNPGLAREKLFF	TGTGCCAGCAATCCGGGCCTTGCACGGGAAAAACTGTTTTTT
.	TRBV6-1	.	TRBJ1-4	CASRVGANEKLFF	TGTGCCAGCAGAGTGGGGGCCAATGAAAAACTGTTTTTT
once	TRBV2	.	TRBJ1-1	CASSPRGAEAFF	TGTGCCAGCAGCCCCCGGGGCGCTGAAGCTTTCTTT
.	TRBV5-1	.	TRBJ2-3	CASSSYGDTQYF	TGCGCCAGCAGCTCGTACGGCGATACGCAGTATTTT
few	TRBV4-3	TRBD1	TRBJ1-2	CASSRSGQGGGYTF	TGCGCCAGCAGCCGCTCCGGACAGGGGGGAGGCTACACCTTC
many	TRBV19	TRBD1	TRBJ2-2	CASSEPGTANTGELFF	TGTGCCAGTAGTGAACCCGGGACAGCAAACACCGGGGAGCTGTTTTTT
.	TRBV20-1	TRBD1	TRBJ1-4	CSAEGQGEKLFF	TGCAGTGCCGAGGGACAGGGTGAAAAACTGTTTTTT
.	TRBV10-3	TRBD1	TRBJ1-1	CAISGNRGQGTEAFF	TGTGCCATCAGTGGAAACAGGGGGCAGGGGACTGAAGCTTTCTTT
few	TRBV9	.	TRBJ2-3	CASSVGGPTQYF	TGTGCCAGCAGCGTAGGTGGGCCTACGCAGTATTTT
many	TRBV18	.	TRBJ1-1	CASSPQLSPDSNTEAFF	TGTGCCAGCTCACCACAACTGTCTCCGGACTCGAACACTGAAGCTTTCTTT
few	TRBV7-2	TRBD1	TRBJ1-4	CASSLGQGEKLFF	TGTGCCAGCAGCTTAGGACAGGGTGAAAAACTGTTTTTT
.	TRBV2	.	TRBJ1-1	CASRGAWGHTEAFF	TGTGCCAGCAGGGGGGCCTGGGGGCATACTGAAGCTTTCTTT